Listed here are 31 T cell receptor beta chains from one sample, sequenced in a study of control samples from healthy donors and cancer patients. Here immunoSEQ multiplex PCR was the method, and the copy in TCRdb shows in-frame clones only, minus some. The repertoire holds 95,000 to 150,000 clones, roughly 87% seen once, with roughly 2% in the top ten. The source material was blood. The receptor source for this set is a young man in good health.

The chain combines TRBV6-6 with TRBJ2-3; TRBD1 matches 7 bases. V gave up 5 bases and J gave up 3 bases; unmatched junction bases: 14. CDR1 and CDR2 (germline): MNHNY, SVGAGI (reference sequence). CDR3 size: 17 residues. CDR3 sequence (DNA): TGTGCCAGCAGTAGATCCTCCGGGACAGCGTCAACAGATACGCAGTATTTT. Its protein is CASSRSSGTASTDTQYF.

This CDR3 reads CASGILADSYNEQFF. CDR3 bases: TGTGCCAGTGGGATACTAGCGGACTCCTACAATGAGCAGTTCTTC. The chain carries TRBV19 and TRBJ2-1; 8 nucleotides match TRBD2. Losses at the gene ends were 8 bases for V and 0 bases for J; bases not matched to a gene: 6. CDR1 and CDR2 (germline): LNHDA, SQIVND (reference sequence). There are 15 residues in the CDR3.

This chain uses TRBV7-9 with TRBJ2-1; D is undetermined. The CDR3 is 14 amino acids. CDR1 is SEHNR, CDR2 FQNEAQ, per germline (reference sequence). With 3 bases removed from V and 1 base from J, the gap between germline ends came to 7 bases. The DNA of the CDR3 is TGTGCCAGCAGCTTTGAGCTATCCTACAATGAGCAGTTCTTC. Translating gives CASSFELSYNEQFF.

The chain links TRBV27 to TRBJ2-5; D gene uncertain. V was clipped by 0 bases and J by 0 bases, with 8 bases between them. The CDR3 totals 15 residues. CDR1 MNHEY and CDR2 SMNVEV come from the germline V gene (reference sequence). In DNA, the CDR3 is TGTGCCAGCAGTTTATCTTGGCAGTACCAAGAGACCCAGTACTTC. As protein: CASSLSWQYQETQYF.

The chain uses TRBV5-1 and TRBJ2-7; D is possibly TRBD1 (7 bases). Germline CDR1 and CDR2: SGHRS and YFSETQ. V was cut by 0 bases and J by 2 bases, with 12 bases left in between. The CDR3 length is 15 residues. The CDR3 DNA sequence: TGCGCCAGCAGCTTGGGGGGCGGGACAGCCTACGAGCAGTACTTC. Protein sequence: CASSLGGGTAYEQYF.

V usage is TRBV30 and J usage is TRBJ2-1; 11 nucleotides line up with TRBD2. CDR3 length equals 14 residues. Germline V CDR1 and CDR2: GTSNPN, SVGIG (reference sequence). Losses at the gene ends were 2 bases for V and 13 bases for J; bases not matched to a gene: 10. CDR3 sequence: CAWSRLAGGIYQFF. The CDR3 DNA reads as TGTGCCTGGAGTAGGCTAGCGGGAGGTATCTATCAGTTCTTC.

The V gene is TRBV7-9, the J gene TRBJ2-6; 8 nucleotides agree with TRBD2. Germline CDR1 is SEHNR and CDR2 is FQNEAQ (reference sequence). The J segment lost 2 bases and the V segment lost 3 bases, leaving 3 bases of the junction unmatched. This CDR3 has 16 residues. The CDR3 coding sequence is TGTGCCAGCAGCTTTTCGCGGGGGGCTGGGGCCAACGTCCTGACTTTC. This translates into CASSFSRGAGANVLTF.

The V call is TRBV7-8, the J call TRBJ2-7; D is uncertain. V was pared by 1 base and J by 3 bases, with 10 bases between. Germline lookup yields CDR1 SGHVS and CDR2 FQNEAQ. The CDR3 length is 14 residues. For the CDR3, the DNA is TGTGCCAGCAGCTTAGACGGCGAGCGCTACGAGCAGTACTTC. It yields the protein CASSLDGERYEQYF. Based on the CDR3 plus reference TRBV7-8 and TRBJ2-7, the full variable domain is GAGVSQSPRYKVAKRGQDVALRCDPISGHVSLFWYQQALGQGPEFLTYFQNEAQLDKSGLPSDRFFAERPEGSVSTLKIQRTQQEDSAVYLCASSLDGERYEQYFGPGTRLTVT.

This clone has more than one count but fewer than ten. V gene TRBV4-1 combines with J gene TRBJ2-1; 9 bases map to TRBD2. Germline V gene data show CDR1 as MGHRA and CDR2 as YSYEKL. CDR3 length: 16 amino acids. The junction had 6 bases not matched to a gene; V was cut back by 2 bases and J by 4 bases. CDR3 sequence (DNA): TGCGCCAGCAGCCAATCTAGCGGGAACCGATACAATGAGCAGTTCTTC. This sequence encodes CASSQSSGNRYNEQFF.

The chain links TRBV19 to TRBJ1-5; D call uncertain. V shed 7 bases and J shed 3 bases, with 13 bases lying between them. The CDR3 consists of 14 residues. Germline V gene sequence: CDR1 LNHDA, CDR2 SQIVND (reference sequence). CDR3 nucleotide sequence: TGTGCCAGTAATGTGGGCAGAGACAATCAGCCCCAGCATTTT. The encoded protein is CASNVGRDNQPQHF.

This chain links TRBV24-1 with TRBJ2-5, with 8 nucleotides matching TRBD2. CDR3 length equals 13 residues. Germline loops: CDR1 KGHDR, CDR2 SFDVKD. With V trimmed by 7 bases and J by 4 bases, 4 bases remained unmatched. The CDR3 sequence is CATSQGLVETQYF. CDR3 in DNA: TGTGCCACCAGCCAGGGACTAGTAGAGACCCAGTACTTC.

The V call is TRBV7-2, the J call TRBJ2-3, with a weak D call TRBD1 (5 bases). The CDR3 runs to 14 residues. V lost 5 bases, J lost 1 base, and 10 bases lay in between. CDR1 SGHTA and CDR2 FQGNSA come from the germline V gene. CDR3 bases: TGTGCCAGCAGCCCACGACAGCGCACAGATACGCAGTATTTT. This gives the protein CASSPRQRTDTQYF.

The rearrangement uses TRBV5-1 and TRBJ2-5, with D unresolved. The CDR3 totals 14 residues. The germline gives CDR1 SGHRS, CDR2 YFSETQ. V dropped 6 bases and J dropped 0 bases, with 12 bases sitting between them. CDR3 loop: CASKYVEYQETQYF. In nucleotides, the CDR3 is TGCGCCAGCAAGTACGTTGAGTACCAAGAGACCCAGTACTTC.

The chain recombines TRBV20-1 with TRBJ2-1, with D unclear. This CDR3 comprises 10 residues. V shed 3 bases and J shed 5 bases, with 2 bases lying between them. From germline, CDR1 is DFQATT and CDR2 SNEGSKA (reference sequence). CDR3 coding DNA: TGCAGTGCTAGGCACAATGAGCAGTTCTTC. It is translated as CSARHNEQFF.

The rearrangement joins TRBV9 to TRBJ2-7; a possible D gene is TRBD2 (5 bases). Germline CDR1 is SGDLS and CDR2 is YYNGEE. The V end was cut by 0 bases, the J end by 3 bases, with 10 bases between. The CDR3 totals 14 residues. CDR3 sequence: CASSVGGRSYEQYF. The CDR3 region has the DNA TGTGCCAGCAGCGTAGGAGGGCGGAGCTACGAGCAGTACTTC.

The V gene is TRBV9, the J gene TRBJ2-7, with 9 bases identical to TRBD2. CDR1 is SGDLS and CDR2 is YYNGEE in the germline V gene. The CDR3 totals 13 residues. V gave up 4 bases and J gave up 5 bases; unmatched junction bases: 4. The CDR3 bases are TGTGCCAGCAGCCATAGCGGGAGAAACGAGCAGTACTTC. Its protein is CASSHSGRNEQYF. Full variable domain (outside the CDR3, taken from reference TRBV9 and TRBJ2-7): DSGVTQTPKHLITATGQRVTLRCSPRSGDLSVYWYQQSLDQGLQFLIQYYNGEERAKGNILERFSAQQFPDLHSELNLSSLELGDSALYFCASSHSGRNEQYFGPGTRLTVT.

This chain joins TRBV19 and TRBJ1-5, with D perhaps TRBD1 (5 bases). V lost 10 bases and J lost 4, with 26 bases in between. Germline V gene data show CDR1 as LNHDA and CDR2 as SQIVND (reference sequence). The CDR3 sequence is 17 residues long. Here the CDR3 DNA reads TGTGCCACCTCACAACCGTCGCAGGGCGCCCTTAATCAGCCCCAGCATTTT. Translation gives CATSQPSQGALNQPQHF. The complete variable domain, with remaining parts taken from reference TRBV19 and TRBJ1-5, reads DGGITQSPKYLFRKEGQNVTLSCEQNLNHDAMYWYRQDPGQGLRLIYYSQIVNDFQKGDIAEGYSVSREKKESFPLTVTSAQKNPTAFYLCATSQPSQGALNQPQHFGDGTRLSIL.

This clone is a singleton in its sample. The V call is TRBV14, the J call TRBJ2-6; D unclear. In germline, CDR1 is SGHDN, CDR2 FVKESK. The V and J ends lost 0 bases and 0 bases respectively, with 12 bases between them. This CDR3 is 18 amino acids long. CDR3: CASSQEEQLPSGANVLTF. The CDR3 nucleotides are TGTGCCAGCAGCCAAGAGGAACAGCTCCCCTCTGGGGCCAACGTCCTGACTTTC.

The CDR3 protein is CASSLAERVVYSPLHF. Here the CDR3 DNA reads TGTGCCAGCAGCTTAGCTGAACGTGTCGTTTATTCACCCCTCCACTTT. The V call is TRBV7-8, the J call TRBJ1-6; D gene ambiguous. Germline CDR1 SGHVS, CDR2 FQNEAQ. Trimming shortened V by 0 bases and J by 8 bases, and 14 bases separated the two germline ends. The CDR3 sequence is 16 residues long. The entire variable domain, with the rest obtained from reference TRBV7-8 and TRBJ1-6, is as follows: GAGVSQSPRYKVAKRGQDVALRCDPISGHVSLFWYQQALGQGPEFLTYFQNEAQLDKSGLPSDRFFAERPEGSVSTLKIQRTQQEDSAVYLCASSLAERVVYSPLHFGNGTRLTVT.

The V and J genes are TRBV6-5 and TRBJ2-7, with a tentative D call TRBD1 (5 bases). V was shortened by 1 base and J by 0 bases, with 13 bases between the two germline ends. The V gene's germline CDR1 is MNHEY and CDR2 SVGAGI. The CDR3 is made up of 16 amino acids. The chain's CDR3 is CASSYFWQGSSYEQYF. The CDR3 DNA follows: TGTGCCAGCAGTTACTTTTGGCAGGGAAGCTCCTACGAGCAGTACTTC.

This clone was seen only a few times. The CDR3, as DNA: TGCGCCAGCAGCCGGGACGGTCAAAACTCTGGAAACACCATATATTTT. Its protein is CASSRDGQNSGNTIYF. V is TRBV5-1 and J is TRBJ1-3; tentatively, D is TRBD1 (5 bases). CDR3 length: 16 amino acids. The germline V gene has CDR1 SGHRS and CDR2 YFSETQ. Trimming removed 4 bases from V and 0 bases from J, with 14 bases in between.

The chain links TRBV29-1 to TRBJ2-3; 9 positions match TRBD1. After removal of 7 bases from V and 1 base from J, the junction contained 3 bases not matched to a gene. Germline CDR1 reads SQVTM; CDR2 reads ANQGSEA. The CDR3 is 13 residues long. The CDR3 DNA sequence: TGCAGCGGGACAGGGGCGGGCACAGATACGCAGTATTTT. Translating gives CSGTGAGTDTQYF.

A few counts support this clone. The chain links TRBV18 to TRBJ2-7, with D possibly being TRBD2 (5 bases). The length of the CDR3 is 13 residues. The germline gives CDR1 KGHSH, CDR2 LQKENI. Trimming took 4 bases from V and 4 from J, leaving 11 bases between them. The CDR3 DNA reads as TGTGCCAGCTCACAGACGGGAAGTTACGAGCAGTACTTC. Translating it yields CASSQTGSYEQYF. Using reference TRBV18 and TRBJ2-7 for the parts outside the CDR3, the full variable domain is NAGVMQNPRHLVRRRGQEARLRCSPMKGHSHVYWYRQLPEEGLKFMVYLQKENIIDESGMPKERFSAEFPKEGPSILRIQQVVRGDSAAYFCASSQTGSYEQYFGPGTRLTVT.

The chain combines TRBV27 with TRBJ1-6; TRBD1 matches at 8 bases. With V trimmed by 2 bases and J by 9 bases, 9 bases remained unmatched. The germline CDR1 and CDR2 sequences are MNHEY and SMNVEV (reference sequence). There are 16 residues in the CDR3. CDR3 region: CASSLGGRGLGSPLHF. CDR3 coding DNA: TGTGCCAGCAGTTTAGGCGGCAGGGGGCTGGGTTCACCCCTCCACTTT.

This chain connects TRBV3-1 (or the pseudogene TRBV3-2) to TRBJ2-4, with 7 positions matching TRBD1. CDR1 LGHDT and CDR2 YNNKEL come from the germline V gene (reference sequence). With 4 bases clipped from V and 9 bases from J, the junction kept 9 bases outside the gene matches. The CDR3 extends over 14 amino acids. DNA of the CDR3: TGTGCCAGCAGCCCCAACAGGGGTCACGGCATTCAGTACTTC. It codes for CASSPNRGHGIQYF.

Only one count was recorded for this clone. CDR3 bases: TGTGCCAGCAGTCGAGGGACTAGCGCTGAGCAGTTCTTC. It specifies CASSRGTSAEQFF. The rearrangement uses TRBV27 and TRBJ2-1, with TRBD2 matching 10 bases. The CDR3 totals 13 residues. The V and J ends lost 5 bases and 9 bases, in that order; junction bases with no gene match: 4. Germline loops: CDR1 MNHEY, CDR2 SMNVEV (reference sequence).

This CDR3 reads CASSWRGGEPYEQYF. The CDR3 region has the DNA TGCGCCAGCAGCTGGAGGGGGGGAGAACCCTACGAGCAGTACTTC. The chain recombines TRBV5-1 with TRBJ2-7, with a weak D call TRBD2 (7 bases). The CDR3 extends over 15 amino acids. Germline V gene data show CDR1 as SGHRS and CDR2 as YFSETQ. Deletions cut 3 bases from V and 2 bases from J, with 15 bases between.

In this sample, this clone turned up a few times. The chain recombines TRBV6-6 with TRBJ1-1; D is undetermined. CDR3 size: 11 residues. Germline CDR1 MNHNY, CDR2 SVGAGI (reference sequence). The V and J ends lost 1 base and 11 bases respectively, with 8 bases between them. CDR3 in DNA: TGTGCCAGCAGTTACTGGGAGGAGGCTTTCTTT. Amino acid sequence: CASSYWEEAFF.

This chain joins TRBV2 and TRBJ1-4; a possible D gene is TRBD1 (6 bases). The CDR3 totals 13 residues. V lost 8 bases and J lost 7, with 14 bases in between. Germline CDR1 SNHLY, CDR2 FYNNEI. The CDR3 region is CASERGEVEKLFF. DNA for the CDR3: TGTGCCAGCGAAAGGGGGGAGGTTGAAAAACTGTTTTTT.

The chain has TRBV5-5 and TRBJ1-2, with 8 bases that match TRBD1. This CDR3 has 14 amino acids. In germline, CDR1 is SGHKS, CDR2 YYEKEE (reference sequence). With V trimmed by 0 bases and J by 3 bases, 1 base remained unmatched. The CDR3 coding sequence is TGTGCCAGCAGCTTGGTACAGGGGGACTATGGCTACACCTTC. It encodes CASSLVQGDYGYTF.

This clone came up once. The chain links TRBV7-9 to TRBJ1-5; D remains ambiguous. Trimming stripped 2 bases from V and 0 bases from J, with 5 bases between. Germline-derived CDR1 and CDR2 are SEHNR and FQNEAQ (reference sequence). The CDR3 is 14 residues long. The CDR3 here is CASSLSFSNQPQHF. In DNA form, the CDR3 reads TGTGCCAGCAGCTTAAGTTTTAGCAATCAGCCCCAGCATTTT.